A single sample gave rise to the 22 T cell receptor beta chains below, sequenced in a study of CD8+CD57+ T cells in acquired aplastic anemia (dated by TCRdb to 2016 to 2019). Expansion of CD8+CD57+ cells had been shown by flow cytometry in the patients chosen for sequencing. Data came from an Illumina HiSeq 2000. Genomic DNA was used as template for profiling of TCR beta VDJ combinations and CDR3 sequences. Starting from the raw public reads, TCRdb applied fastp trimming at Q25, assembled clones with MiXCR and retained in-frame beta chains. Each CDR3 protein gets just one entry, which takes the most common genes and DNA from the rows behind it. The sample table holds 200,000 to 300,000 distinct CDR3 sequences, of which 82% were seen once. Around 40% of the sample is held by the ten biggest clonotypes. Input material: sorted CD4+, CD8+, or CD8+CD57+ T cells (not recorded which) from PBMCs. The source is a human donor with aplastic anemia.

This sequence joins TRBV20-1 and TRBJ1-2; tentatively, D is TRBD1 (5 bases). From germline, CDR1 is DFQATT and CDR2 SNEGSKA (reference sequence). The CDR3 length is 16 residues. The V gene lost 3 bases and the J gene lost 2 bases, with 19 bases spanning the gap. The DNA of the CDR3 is TGCAGTGCTAGGCCGGTAGACAGATCCTTAAACTATGGCTACACCTTC. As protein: CSARPVDRSLNYGYTF.

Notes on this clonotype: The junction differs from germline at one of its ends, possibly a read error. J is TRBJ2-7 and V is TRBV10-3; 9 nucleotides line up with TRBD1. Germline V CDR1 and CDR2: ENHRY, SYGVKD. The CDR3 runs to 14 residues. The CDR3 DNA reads TGTGCCAGCAGTGACGGGACAGGGATCCACGAGCAGTACTTC. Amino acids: CASSDGTGIHEQYF.

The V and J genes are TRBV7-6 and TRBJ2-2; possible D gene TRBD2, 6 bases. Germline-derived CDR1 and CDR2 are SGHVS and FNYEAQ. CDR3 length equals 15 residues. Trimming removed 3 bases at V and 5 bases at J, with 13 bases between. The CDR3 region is CASSFADGGTGELFF. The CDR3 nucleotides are TGTGCCAGCAGCTTTGCTGACGGGGGAACCGGGGAGCTGTTTTTT.

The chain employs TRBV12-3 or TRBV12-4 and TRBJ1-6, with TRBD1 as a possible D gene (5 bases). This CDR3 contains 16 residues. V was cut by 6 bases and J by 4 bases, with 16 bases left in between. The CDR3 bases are TGTGCCAGCAGCAGAGGGGTAGGGTCTTATAATTCACCCCTCCACTTT. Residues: CASSRGVGSYNSPLHF.

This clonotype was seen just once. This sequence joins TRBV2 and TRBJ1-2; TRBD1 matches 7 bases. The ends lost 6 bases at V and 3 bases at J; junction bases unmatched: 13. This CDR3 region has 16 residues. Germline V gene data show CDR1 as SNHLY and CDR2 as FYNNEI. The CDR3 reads CASSVGGRTGYYGYTF. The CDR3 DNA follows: TGTGCCAGCAGCGTAGGGGGCCGGACAGGCTACTATGGCTACACCTTC. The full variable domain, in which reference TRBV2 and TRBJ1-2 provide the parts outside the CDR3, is EPEVTQTPSHQVTQMGQEVILRCVPISNHLYFYWYRQILGQKVEFLVSFYNNEISEKSEIFDDQFSVERPDGSNFTLKIRSTKLEDSAMYFCASSVGGRTGYYGYTFGSGTRLTVV.

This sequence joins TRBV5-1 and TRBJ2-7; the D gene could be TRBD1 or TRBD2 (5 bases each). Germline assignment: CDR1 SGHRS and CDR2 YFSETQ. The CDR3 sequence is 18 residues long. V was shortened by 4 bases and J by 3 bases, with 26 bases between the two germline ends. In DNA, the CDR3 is TGCGCCAGCAGCCCCAAGCCCCGGGATGAGCAGGGTAACTACGAGCAGTACTTC. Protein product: CASSPKPRDEQGNYEQYF.

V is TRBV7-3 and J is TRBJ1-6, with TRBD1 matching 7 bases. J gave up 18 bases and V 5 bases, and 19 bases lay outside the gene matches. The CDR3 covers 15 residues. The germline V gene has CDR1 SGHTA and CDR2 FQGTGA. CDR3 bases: TGTGCCAGCAGCCAGCGACAGGGAGGTTCTCCCCTCCACCACTTT. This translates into CASSQRQGGSPLHHF.

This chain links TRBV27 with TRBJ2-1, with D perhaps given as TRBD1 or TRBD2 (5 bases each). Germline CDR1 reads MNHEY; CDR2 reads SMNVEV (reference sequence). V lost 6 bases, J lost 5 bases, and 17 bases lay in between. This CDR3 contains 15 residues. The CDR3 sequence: CASSPRYGAHNEQFF. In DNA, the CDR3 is TGTGCCAGCAGCCCCAGATACGGGGCCCACAATGAGCAGTTCTTC.

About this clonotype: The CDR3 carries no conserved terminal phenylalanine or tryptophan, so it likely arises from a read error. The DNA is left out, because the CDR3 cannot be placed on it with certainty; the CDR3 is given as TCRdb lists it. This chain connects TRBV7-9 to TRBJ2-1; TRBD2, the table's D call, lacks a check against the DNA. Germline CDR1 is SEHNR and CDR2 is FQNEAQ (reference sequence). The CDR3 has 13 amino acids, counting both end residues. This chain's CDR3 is CASSFRGSGEHDY.

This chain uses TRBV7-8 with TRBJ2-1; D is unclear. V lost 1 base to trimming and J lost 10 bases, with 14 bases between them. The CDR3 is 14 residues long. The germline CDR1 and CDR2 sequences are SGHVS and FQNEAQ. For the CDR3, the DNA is TGTGCCAGCAGCTTAGTGGGCAGGACGTGGGAGCAGTTCTTC. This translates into CASSLVGRTWEQFF. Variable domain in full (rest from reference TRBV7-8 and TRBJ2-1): GAGVSQSPRYKVAKRGQDVALRCDPISGHVSLFWYQQALGQGPEFLTYFQNEAQLDKSGLPSDRFFAERPEGSVSTLKIQRTQQEDSAVYLCASSLVGRTWEQFFGPGTRLTVL.

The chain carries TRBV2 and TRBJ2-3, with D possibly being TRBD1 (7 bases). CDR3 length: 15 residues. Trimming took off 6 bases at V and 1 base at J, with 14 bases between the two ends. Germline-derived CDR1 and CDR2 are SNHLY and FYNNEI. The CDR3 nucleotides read TGTGCCAGCAGGGACCGGGGGACAGGCACAGATACGCAGTATTTT. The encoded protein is CASRDRGTGTDTQYF.

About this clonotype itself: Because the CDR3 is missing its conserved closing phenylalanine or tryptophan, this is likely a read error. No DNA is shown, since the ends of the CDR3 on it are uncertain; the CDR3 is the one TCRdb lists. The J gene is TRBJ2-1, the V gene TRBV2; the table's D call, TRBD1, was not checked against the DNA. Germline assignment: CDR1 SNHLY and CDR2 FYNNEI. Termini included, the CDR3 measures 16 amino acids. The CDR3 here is CASSEQGNGEQYVEPG.

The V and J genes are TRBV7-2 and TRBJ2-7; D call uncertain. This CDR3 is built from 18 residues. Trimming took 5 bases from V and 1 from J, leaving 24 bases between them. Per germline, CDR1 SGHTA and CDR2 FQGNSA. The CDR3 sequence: CASSLHPGATATSYEQYV. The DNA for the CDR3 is TGTGCCAGCAGCCTTCATCCAGGCGCGACCGCCACTTCCTACGAGCAGTACGTC.

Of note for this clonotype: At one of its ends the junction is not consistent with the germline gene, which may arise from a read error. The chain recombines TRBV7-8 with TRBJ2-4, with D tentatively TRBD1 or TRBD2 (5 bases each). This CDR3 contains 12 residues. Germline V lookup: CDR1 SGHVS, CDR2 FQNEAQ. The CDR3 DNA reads TGTGCCAGCAGCGGAGGTGGGAACGTTGGGACCTTC. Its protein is CASSGGGNVGTF.

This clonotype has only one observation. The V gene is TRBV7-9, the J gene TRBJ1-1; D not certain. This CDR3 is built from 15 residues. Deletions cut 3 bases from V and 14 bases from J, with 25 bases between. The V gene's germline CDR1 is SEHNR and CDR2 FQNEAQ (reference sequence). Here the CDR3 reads CASSFHLSGRSDEFF. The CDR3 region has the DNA TGTGCCAGCAGCTTTCATCTAAGCGGGAGGAGCGATGAGTTCTTT.

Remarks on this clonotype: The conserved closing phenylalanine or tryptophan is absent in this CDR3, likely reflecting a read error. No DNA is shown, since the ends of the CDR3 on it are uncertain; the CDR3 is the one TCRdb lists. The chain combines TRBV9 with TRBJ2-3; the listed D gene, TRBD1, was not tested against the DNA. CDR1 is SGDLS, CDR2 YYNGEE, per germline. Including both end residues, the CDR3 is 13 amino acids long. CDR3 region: CASSEGDRQGGYI.

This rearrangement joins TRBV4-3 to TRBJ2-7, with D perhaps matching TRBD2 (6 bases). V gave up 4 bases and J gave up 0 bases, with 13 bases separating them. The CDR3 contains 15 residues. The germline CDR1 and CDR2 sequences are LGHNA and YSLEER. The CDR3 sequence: CASSLTRDFSYEQYV. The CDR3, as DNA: TGCGCCAGCAGCCTAACCCGGGACTTCTCCTACGAGCAGTACGTC.

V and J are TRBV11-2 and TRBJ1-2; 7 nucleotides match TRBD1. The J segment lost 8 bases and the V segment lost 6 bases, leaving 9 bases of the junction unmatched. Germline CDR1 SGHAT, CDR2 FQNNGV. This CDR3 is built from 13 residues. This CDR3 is CASSLKGAQGYTF. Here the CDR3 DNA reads TGTGCCAGCAGTCTTAAGGGGGCGCAGGGCTACACCTTC.

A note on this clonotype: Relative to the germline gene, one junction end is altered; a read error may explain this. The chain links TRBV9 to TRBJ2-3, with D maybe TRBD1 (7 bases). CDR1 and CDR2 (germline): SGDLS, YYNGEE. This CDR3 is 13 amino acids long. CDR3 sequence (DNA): TGTGCCAGCGGCGACGGGGGACAGAACACACAGACTTTT. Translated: CASGDGGQNTQTF.

CDR3 amino acids: CASSLVRGGGDTQYF. CDR3 DNA: TGTGCCAGCAGCTTGGTACGCGGGGGGGGGGATACGCAGTATTTT. This chain connects TRBV7-9 to TRBJ2-3; 9 nucleotides agree with TRBD2. Unmatched junction bases numbered 7, after V lost 3 bases and J lost 6 bases. Germline loops: CDR1 SEHNR, CDR2 FQNEAQ (reference sequence). CDR3 length: 15 amino acids.

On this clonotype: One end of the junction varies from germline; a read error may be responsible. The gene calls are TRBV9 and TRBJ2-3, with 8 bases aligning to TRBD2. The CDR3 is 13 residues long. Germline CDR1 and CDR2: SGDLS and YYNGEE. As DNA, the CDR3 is TGTGCCAGCAGCAACGCGGGGGGACACCTAAATGATTTT. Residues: CASSNAGGHLNDF.

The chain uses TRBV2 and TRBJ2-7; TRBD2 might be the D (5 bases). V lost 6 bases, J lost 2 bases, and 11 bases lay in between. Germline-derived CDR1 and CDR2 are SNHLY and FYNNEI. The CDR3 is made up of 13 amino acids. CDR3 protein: CASSFGRAYEQYF. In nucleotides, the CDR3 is TGTGCCAGCAGCTTCGGGCGGGCCTACGAGCAGTACTTC. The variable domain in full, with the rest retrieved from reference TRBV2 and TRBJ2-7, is EPEVTQTPSHQVTQMGQEVILRCVPISNHLYFYWYRQILGQKVEFLVSFYNNEISEKSEIFDDQFSVERPDGSNFTLKIRSTKLEDSAMYFCASSFGRAYEQYFGPGTRLTVT.